The 27 T cell receptor beta chains given below trace back to one sample, sequenced in a study of OX40 agonist ivuxolimab in advanced cancers. Clones were read by immunoSEQ multiplex PCR, and TCRdb kept only the in-frame ones, dropping some. The sample has roughly 60,000 clones, less than 95% seen once; the top ten hold around 14%. Specimen: CD4+ or CD8+ T cells sorted from blood, collected in a trial of the OX40 agonist ivuxolimab. These receptors originate from an adult with an advanced solid tumor such as melanoma, head and neck, liver or kidney cancer.

The chain has TRBV28 and TRBJ2-3; no clear D gene. V lost 7 bases and J 0 bases, leaving 8 bases between the germline ends. The CDR3 length is 13 residues. The V gene's germline CDR1 is MDHEN and CDR2 SYDVKM. The CDR3 loop reads CASMGVSTDTQYF. The CDR3 DNA reads TGTGCCAGCATGGGTGTTAGCACAGATACGCAGTATTTT.

The V call is TRBV4-3, the J call TRBJ1-3, with unresolved D. The germline gives CDR1 LGHNA, CDR2 YSLEER. CDR3 length: 13 residues. Trimming shortened V by 0 bases and J by 4 bases, and 4 bases separated the two germline ends. The CDR3 spells CASSQDRGNTIYF. CDR3 nucleotides: TGCGCCAGCAGCCAAGATCGCGGAAACACCATATATTTT.

The J gene is TRBJ2-7, the V gene TRBV11-2; D remains ambiguous. The CDR3 contains 14 residues. Germline lookup yields CDR1 SGHAT and CDR2 FQNNGV. The V gene lost 1 base and the J gene lost 3 bases, with 10 bases spanning the gap. The CDR3 nucleotides are TGTGCCAGCAGCTTAGCCCTCCTTCACTACGAGCAGTACTTC. Protein product: CASSLALLHYEQYF.

This chain uses TRBV6-6 with TRBJ1-5; 7 bases fit TRBD1. The CDR3 spans 15 residues. With V trimmed by 2 bases and J by 6 bases, 7 bases remained unmatched. Germline CDR1 reads MNHNY; CDR2 reads SVGAGI (reference sequence). CDR3 coding DNA: TGTGCCAGCAGTTACGACAGGGTTCAGGGTCAGCCCCAGCATTTT. Its protein is CASSYDRVQGQPQHF.

V is TRBV19 and J is TRBJ1-2; D might be TRBD1 (5 bases). The germline gives CDR1 LNHDA, CDR2 SQIVND (reference sequence). Trimming removed 3 bases at V and 2 bases at J, with 10 bases between. The CDR3 has 14 residues. The CDR3 DNA is TGTGCCAGTAGTATTGGCGGGGCCAACTATGGCTACACCTTC. This gives the protein CASSIGGANYGYTF.

V is TRBV5-5 and J is TRBJ1-1, with unresolved D. The germline V gene encodes CDR1 SGHKS and CDR2 YYEKEE (reference sequence). The CDR3 totals 16 residues. The V and J ends lost 4 bases and 1 base respectively, with 17 bases between them. The DNA for the CDR3 is TGTGCCAGCAGCCCATCGAGAGGAATAGGGAACACTGAAGCTTTCTTT. Translating gives CASSPSRGIGNTEAFF.

On this clone itself: Other DNA sequences from this sample encode an identical CDR3 as well. This rearrangement joins TRBV5-4 to TRBJ2-2; D is ambiguous. Germline CDR1 and CDR2: SGHNT and YYREEE (reference sequence). This CDR3 has 15 amino acids. V was cut by 1 base and J by 2 bases, with 9 bases left in between. CDR3 bases: TGTGCCAGCAGCTTGAAAACCGTAAACACCGGGGAGCTGTTTTTT. As protein: CASSLKTVNTGELFF.

The V and J genes are TRBV18 and TRBJ2-2, with TRBD2 matching over 7 bases. The V segment lost 6 bases and the J segment 1 base; nucleotides outside the gene matches: 5. Germline CDR1 is KGHSH and CDR2 is LQKENI. This CDR3 comprises 15 residues. This CDR3 reads CASSYLAENTGELFF. In DNA, the CDR3 is TGTGCCAGCTCCTACCTAGCGGAGAACACCGGGGAGCTGTTTTTT.

This chain joins TRBV30 and TRBJ1-6, with 10 bases aligning to TRBD1. Germline CDR1 is GTSNPN and CDR2 is SVGIG (reference sequence). The J segment lost 10 bases and the V segment lost 2 bases, leaving 17 bases of the junction unmatched. The CDR3 runs 18 residues. The CDR3 spells CAWSTRDRGWDGKSPLHF. CDR3 nucleotide sequence: TGTGCCTGGAGTACCCGGGACAGGGGTTGGGATGGAAAGTCACCCCTCCACTTT.

This chain joins TRBV5-1 and TRBJ2-5; D gene unclear. Germline CDR1 SGHRS, CDR2 YFSETQ. The CDR3 spans 15 residues. V dropped 4 bases and J dropped 1 base, with 14 bases sitting between them. CDR3 amino acids: CASSRAGQTQETQYF. CDR3 coding DNA: TGCGCCAGCAGCAGAGCCGGGCAGACCCAAGAGACCCAGTACTTC.

A remark on this clone: The sample holds other DNA sequences that translate to the same CDR3. CDR3 nucleotide sequence: TGTGCCACCAGCAGAGATGGCACCTACGAGCAGTACTTC. This encodes CATSRDGTYEQYF. This chain joins TRBV15 and TRBJ2-7; D gene unclear. The CDR3 runs to 13 residues. V lost 0 bases to trimming and J lost 2 bases, with 5 bases between them. Germline V gene lookup returns CDR1 LNHNV and CDR2 YYDKDF (reference sequence).

V and J are TRBV7-9 and TRBJ2-3; 8 positions agree with TRBD1. Trimming removed 6 bases from V and 2 bases from J; junction bases left unmatched: 10. CDR1 and CDR2 (germline): SEHNR, FQNEAQ (reference sequence). There are 16 residues in the CDR3. The CDR3 spells CASRPYRDRSTDTQYF. CDR3 DNA: TGTGCCAGCAGACCATACCGGGACAGGTCCACAGATACGCAGTATTTT.

The V call is TRBV5-1, the J call TRBJ2-1; D perhaps matches TRBD2 (6 bases). The length of the CDR3 is 17 residues. Germline assignment: CDR1 SGHRS and CDR2 YFSETQ. V lost 0 bases to trimming and J lost 2 bases, with 15 bases between them. CDR3 protein: CASSLELARVTYNEQFF. In nucleotides, the CDR3 is TGCGCCAGCAGCTTGGAACTAGCTCGGGTTACCTACAATGAGCAGTTCTTC. The full variable domain, rest sourced from reference TRBV5-1 and TRBJ2-1, is KAGVTQTPRYLIKTRGQQVTLSCSPISGHRSVSWYQQTPGQGLQFLFEYFSETQRNKGNFPGRFSGRQFSNSRSEMNVSTLELGDSALYLCASSLELARVTYNEQFFGPGTRLTVL.

The chain links TRBV6-5 to TRBJ1-5; D is undetermined. Germline V gene sequence: CDR1 MNHEY, CDR2 SVGAGI. The ends were cut back, 8 bases at V and 4 bases at J, with 12 bases in the middle. This CDR3 is 13 amino acids long. The CDR3 loop reads CASRTTKNQPQHF. CDR3 nucleotide sequence: TGTGCCAGCCGGACCACGAAAAATCAGCCCCAGCATTTT.

CDR3 bases: TGCAGCGTTGAAGGGACAGGGTCAAGAGTAGCCAAAAACATTCAGTACTTC. Its protein product is CSVEGTGSRVAKNIQYF. This rearrangement joins TRBV29-1 to TRBJ2-4, with 8 bases fitting TRBD1. CDR1 SQVTM and CDR2 ANQGSEA come from the germline V gene. V was pared by 1 base and J by 0 bases, with 8 bases of the junction left unmatched. This CDR3 is built from 17 residues.

The J gene is TRBJ2-1, the V gene TRBV29-1; D may be TRBD1 or TRBD2 (5 bases each). Trimming removed 4 bases at V and 6 bases at J, with 7 bases between. CDR3 length: 11 residues. Germline CDR1 reads SQVTM; CDR2 reads ANQGSEA. The CDR3: CSVAGSNEQFF. CDR3 in DNA: TGCAGCGTTGCAGGGAGCAATGAGCAGTTCTTC.

The genes are TRBV7-9 and TRBJ1-2, with D perhaps matching TRBD1 (5 bases). The CDR3 runs 14 residues. Germline loops: CDR1 SEHNR, CDR2 FQNEAQ (reference sequence). The germline V and J ends were trimmed by 5 bases and 8 bases, with 18 bases remaining between them. CDR3 in amino acids: CASSRRDEVEGYTF. The CDR3, as DNA: TGTGCCAGCAGCCGCCGGGACGAGGTCGAGGGCTACACCTTC.

The chain joins TRBV28 to TRBJ2-3; TRBD1 matches 7 bases. Germline trimming cut 8 bases from V and 5 bases from J; bases unmatched to any gene: 7. The germline V gene has CDR1 MDHEN and CDR2 SYDVKM. The CDR3 runs to 13 residues. Here the CDR3 DNA reads TGTGCCAGCCTCGACAGGGTTAGAGATACGCAGTATTTT. Its translation is CASLDRVRDTQYF.

This chain connects TRBV15 to TRBJ2-2; 7 bases match TRBD2. CDR3 size: 14 residues. Germline trimming cut 10 bases from V and 6 bases from J; bases unmatched to any gene: 11. Germline-derived CDR1 and CDR2 are LNHNV and YYDKDF (reference sequence). The CDR3 is CASQGGSRSGELFF. In nucleotides, the CDR3 is TGTGCCAGCCAAGGCGGGAGCCGATCCGGGGAGCTGTTTTTT.

This clone was found once. V usage is TRBV5-6 and J usage is TRBJ2-4; 7 bases align to TRBD1. The CDR3 length is 16 residues. The germline CDR1 and CDR2 sequences are SGHDT and YYEEEE. Trimming at V came to 0 bases and at J to 3 bases, leaving 6 bases not matched to a gene. For the CDR3, the DNA is TGTGCCAGCAGCTTGGACAGGGGATTTGTCAAAAACATTCAGTACTTC. This encodes CASSLDRGFVKNIQYF.

In DNA, the CDR3 is TGTGCCAGCAGCCTTGGGGGCACAGATACGCAGTATTTT. Translation: CASSLGGTDTQYF. This chain joins TRBV14 and TRBJ2-3; D is uncertain. This CDR3 spans 13 amino acids. The V and J ends lost 4 bases and 1 base respectively, with 6 bases between them. Looked up from germline, CDR1 is SGHDN and CDR2 is FVKESK.

This sequence joins TRBV7-3 and TRBJ1-1; possible D gene TRBD1, 6 bases. This CDR3 spans 17 amino acids. Trimming stripped 0 bases from V and 0 bases from J, with 14 bases between. Germline V gene data show CDR1 as SGHTA and CDR2 as FQGTGA. In DNA, the CDR3 is TGTGCCAGCAGCTTAACAGCCCTCGGGGGCTTGAACACTGAAGCTTTCTTT. The encoded protein is CASSLTALGGLNTEAFF.

The chain employs TRBV6-5 and TRBJ1-3; D is unclear. The germline V gene has CDR1 MNHEY and CDR2 SVGAGI. The CDR3 totals 13 residues. Trimming left V 5 bases short and J 3 bases short, with 8 bases between. The CDR3 DNA reads TGTGCCAGCAGTGGCGCTCTTGGAAACACCATATATTTT. As protein: CASSGALGNTIYF.

J is TRBJ1-5 and V is TRBV7-8; no definite D call. Trimming left V 0 bases short and J 7 bases short, with 10 bases between. This CDR3 region has 14 residues. Per the germline V gene, CDR1 is SGHVS and CDR2 is FQNEAQ. CDR3 region: CASSLALAGQPQHF. The DNA of the CDR3 is TGTGCCAGCAGCTTAGCGTTGGCGGGGCAGCCCCAGCATTTT. Full variable domain (rest looked up from reference TRBV7-8 and TRBJ1-5): GAGVSQSPRYKVAKRGQDVALRCDPISGHVSLFWYQQALGQGPEFLTYFQNEAQLDKSGLPSDRFFAERPEGSVSTLKIQRTQQEDSAVYLCASSLALAGQPQHFGDGTRLSIL.

The chain links TRBV6-1 to TRBJ2-3, with a weak D call TRBD1 (5 bases). The CDR3 runs to 12 residues. V was shortened by 5 bases and J by 7 bases, with 10 bases between the two germline ends. Looked up from germline, CDR1 is MNHNS and CDR2 is SASEGT. The CDR3: CASSIRVNTQYF. The CDR3 DNA is TGTGCCAGCAGTATCAGGGTAAATACGCAGTATTTT.

This clone has only a few counts. The chain combines TRBV4-1 with TRBJ2-7; 12 bases agree with TRBD2. Germline values: CDR1 MGHRA, CDR2 YSYEKL. V dropped 3 bases and J dropped 7; count of bases not matched to a gene: 7. The CDR3 loop spans 15 amino acids. The CDR3 is CASSHLAGGIREQYF. DNA of the CDR3: TGCGCCAGCAGCCACCTAGCGGGAGGGATTCGGGAGCAGTACTTC.

The chain employs TRBV5-1 and TRBJ2-2; 14 nucleotides line up with TRBD2. The CDR3 length is 18 residues. In germline, CDR1 is SGHRS, CDR2 YFSETQ. Losses at the gene ends were 4 bases for V and 1 base for J; bases not matched to a gene: 6. The CDR3 here is CASSSPGLAGVNTGELFF. CDR3 sequence (DNA): TGCGCCAGCAGCAGCCCGGGACTAGCGGGAGTGAACACCGGGGAGCTGTTTTTT.